The T cell receptor beta chain under discussion was sequenced for a study of cytomegalovirus exposure and HLA in healthy donors. PCR used 60 Vbeta primers and 13 Jbeta primers. Repertoires were generated with immunoSEQ multiplex PCR, while TCRdb's copy carries only in-frame clones and drops some. There are 180,000 or so clones in the sample; about four fifths occur only once, and more than 1.5% lies in the top ten. The germline CDR1 and CDR2 sequences are SGHVS and FQNEAQ. Trimming took 0 bases from V and 6 from J; bases not matched to a gene: 11. This CDR3 spans 16 amino acids. The TCR originated in a man aged 40-50 years in good health and CMV-seronegative. The V and J genes are TRBV7-8 and TRBJ2-7; 7 bases align to TRBD2. Sample: PBMCs. The CDR3: CASSLAPSGTPGEQYF. In nucleotides, the CDR3 is TGTGCCAGCAGCTTAGCCCCTAGCGGTACCCCAGGCGAGCAGTACTTC.